This is a list of T cell receptor beta chains from one sample in a study of T cell changes during pregnancy in multiple sclerosis. Measured with immunoSEQ multiplex PCR; TCRdb has only the in-frame clones, and not every one. The table lists about 44,000 clones, around nine tenths of them singletons. Here the sequenced sample was CD4+ T cells from peripheral blood mononuclear cells, taken in the first trimester of pregnancy. The receptors stem from a female donor with multiple sclerosis, enrolled in a pregnancy study. CDR3s include the opening cysteine and the closing phenylalanine or tryptophan. The D gene is left open where the match is weak. The size of a clone is reported for some rows only, either as once, few or many, or as a class for expanded clones.

DNA: TGTGCCAGCAGCCTGACTAGCGGGTTTTTTGATGAGCAGTTCTTC
CDR3: CASSLTSGFFDEQFF
D: TRBD2
size: NA
V: TRBV14
J: TRBJ2-1

DNA: TGTGCCAGCTCACCATTCGAAGGACAACACCAGTATTTT
CDR3: CASSPFEGQHQYF
D: NA
size: NA
V: TRBV18
J: TRBJ2-3

DNA: TGTGCCAGCAGCCTGTCTAGCGGGAGCACCGGGGAGCTGTTTTTT
CDR3: CASSLSSGSTGELFF
D: TRBD2
size: once
V: TRBV11-3
J: TRBJ2-2

DNA: TGTGCCAGCAGCTTGGATACAGTCCCGAACACTGAAGCTTTCTTT
CDR3: CASSLDTVPNTEAFF
D: NA
size: NA
V: TRBV5-4
J: TRBJ1-1

DNA: TGTGCCAGCAGTAGGGACAGGGCTCAGCCCCAGCATTTT
CDR3: CASSRDRAQPQHF
D: TRBD1
size: NA
V: TRBV27
J: TRBJ1-5

DNA: TGCAGTGCTAGAGGAGGGACTACGCAGTTCTTC
CDR3: CSARGGTTQFF
D: TRBD2
size: NA
V: TRBV20-1
J: TRBJ2-1

DNA: TGTGCCAGCAGTTTAAGAGGAAACTCCTACAATGAGCAGTTCTTC
CDR3: CASSLRGNSYNEQFF
D: NA
size: few
V: TRBV28
J: TRBJ2-1

DNA: TGTGCCAGCAGCCTTGGACTAGCGGGAGGCCCCCACGAGCAGTACTTC
CDR3: CASSLGLAGGPHEQYF
D: TRBD2
size: NA
V: TRBV5-4
J: TRBJ2-7

DNA: TGCAGCGGAGGGACAGGGGGGCTCGATAGCAATCAGCCCCAGCATTTT
CDR3: CSGGTGGLDSNQPQHF
D: TRBD1
size: NA
V: TRBV29-1
J: TRBJ1-5

DNA: TGTGCCAGCAGCACCCGGTGGGGGGAAGTGACCGGGGAGCTGTTTTTT
CDR3: CASSTRWGEVTGELFF
D: NA
size: NA
V: TRBV14
J: TRBJ2-2

DNA: TGTGCCAGCAGCTTAGCGGGAGGGGGCCAAGAGACCCAGTACTTC
CDR3: CASSLAGGGQETQYF
D: NA
size: NA
V: TRBV7-9
J: TRBJ2-5

DNA: TGTGCCACCAGCAGAGGAATGGCAGGGTCCGGGGCCAACGTCCTGACTTTC
CDR3: CATSRGMAGSGANVLTF
D: NA
size: NA
V: TRBV15
J: TRBJ2-6

DNA: TGTGCCAGCAGCTCCTTTAGCGGGGCCGACTACGAGCAGTACTTC
CDR3: CASSSFSGADYEQYF
D: TRBD2
size: NA
V: TRBV7-2
J: TRBJ2-7

DNA: TGCAGCGTTACCCCGAGAGGGTTGGATACGCAGTATTTT
CDR3: CSVTPRGLDTQYF
D: NA
size: NA
V: TRBV29-1
J: TRBJ2-3

DNA: TGTGCCAGCAGCCCCTCAGGACAGGGACGAACCGGGGAGCTGTTTTTT
CDR3: CASSPSGQGRTGELFF
D: TRBD1
size: NA
V: TRBV4-2
J: TRBJ2-2

DNA: TGTGCCAGTAGTATTACAAGGACAGGGGGCTATGGCTACACCTTC
CDR3: CASSITRTGGYGYTF
D: TRBD1
size: NA
V: TRBV19
J: TRBJ1-2

DNA: TGTGCCAGCAGTTTATTAGGACAGGGCAGCTATGGCTACACCTTC
CDR3: CASSLLGQGSYGYTF
D: TRBD1
size: NA
V: TRBV27
J: TRBJ1-2

DNA: TGTGCCAGCAGCCCTAGCCGCGATCAGCCCCAGCATTTT
CDR3: CASSPSRDQPQHF
D: NA
size: NA
V: TRBV7-2
J: TRBJ1-5

DNA: TGTGCCAGCTCACGGTCTAGCGGGAGGTTGGAGACCCAGTACTTC
CDR3: CASSRSSGRLETQYF
D: TRBD2
size: NA
V: TRBV18
J: TRBJ2-5

DNA: TGCACCAGCAGCCATCAACTACTGGCGGGAGGCCGAAGATCCTACGAGCAGTACTTC
CDR3: CTSSHQLLAGGRRSYEQYF
D: NA
size: NA
V: TRBV1
J: TRBJ2-7

DNA: TGTGCCACCAGCGGGGGACTAGCGGGGACCGGGGAGCTGTTTTTT
CDR3: CATSGGLAGTGELFF
D: TRBD2
size: NA
V: TRBV15
J: TRBJ2-2

DNA: TGTGCCAGCAGTGACAACAGTCTGAACACTGAAGCTTTCTTT
CDR3: CASSDNSLNTEAFF
D: NA
size: NA
V: TRBV6-4
J: TRBJ1-1

DNA: TGTGCCAGCAGCCTGGGGGAGCGCCTCACCGGGGAGCTGTTTTTT
CDR3: CASSLGERLTGELFF
D: NA
size: few
V: TRBV5-4
J: TRBJ2-2

DNA: TGTGCCAGCAGCGTAGGCCGACAGGGCGCAACTAATGAAAAACTGTTTTTT
CDR3: CASSVGRQGATNEKLFF
D: TRBD1
size: NA
V: TRBV9
J: TRBJ1-4

DNA: TGTGCCAGCAGCCCTCTAGCGGGCTCCTACAATGAGCAGTTCTTC
CDR3: CASSPLAGSYNEQFF
D: TRBD2
size: NA
V: TRBV28
J: TRBJ2-1

DNA: TGTGCCAGCAGCCATGGTCGTGGTCGGGATGTTGGCACCGGGGAGCTGTTTTTT
CDR3: CASSHGRGRDVGTGELFF
D: NA
size: NA
V: TRBV11-3
J: TRBJ2-2

DNA: TGTGCCAGCAGCTTAGCGGGACAGGGCTACGAGCAGTACTTC
CDR3: CASSLAGQGYEQYF
D: TRBD1
size: NA
V: TRBV7-6
J: TRBJ2-7

DNA: TGTGCCAGCAGCCAATCAGGGTTGGCAGATACGCAGTATTTT
CDR3: CASSQSGLADTQYF
D: NA
size: NA
V: TRBV7-9
J: TRBJ2-3

DNA: TGTGCCAGCACCCTAGGGGGACAGGGGGCTAATGAGCAGTTCTTC
CDR3: CASTLGGQGANEQFF
D: TRBD1
size: NA
V: TRBV28
J: TRBJ2-1

DNA: TGTGCCAGCAGTTTATTAGCGGGAGTTTCCGAGCAGTACTTC
CDR3: CASSLLAGVSEQYF
D: TRBD2
size: NA
V: TRBV27
J: TRBJ2-7

DNA: TGTGCCAGCAGCCGCACAGGGGTTGACGAAAAACTGTTTTTT
CDR3: CASSRTGVDEKLFF
D: TRBD1
size: NA
V: TRBV7-8
J: TRBJ1-4

DNA: TGTGCCAGCAGTGGGACAGGCATCTTTAGCAATCAGCCCCAGCATTTT
CDR3: CASSGTGIFSNQPQHF
D: TRBD1
size: NA
V: TRBV2
J: TRBJ1-5

DNA: TGTGCCAGCAGCGGGGCGGGCTACAGTTTCAATGAGCAGTTCTTC
CDR3: CASSGAGYSFNEQFF
D: NA
size: NA
V: TRBV9
J: TRBJ2-1

DNA: TGTGCCAGCTCACCTTCAGGGGAACGCTATGGCTACACCTTC
CDR3: CASSPSGERYGYTF
D: NA
size: NA
V: TRBV18
J: TRBJ1-2

DNA: TGTGCCAGCAGCTTACAGGTGGGGCGATCGACAGATACGCAGTATTTT
CDR3: CASSLQVGRSTDTQYF
D: NA
size: NA
V: TRBV7-2
J: TRBJ2-3

DNA: TGTGCCAGCAGCCCCTTAGCGGGAGCATACGAGCAGTACTTC
CDR3: CASSPLAGAYEQYF
D: TRBD2
size: NA
V: TRBV6-6
J: TRBJ2-7

DNA: TGTGCCAGTAGTATAGGACTAGCGGGAGAGTCGGTGCAGTTCTTC
CDR3: CASSIGLAGESVQFF
D: TRBD2
size: once
V: TRBV19
J: TRBJ2-1

DNA: TGTGCCAGCAGCCAGCTCGGGCGGGAACCAGATACGCAGTATTTT
CDR3: CASSQLGREPDTQYF
D: NA
size: NA
V: TRBV4-2
J: TRBJ2-3

DNA: TGTGCCAGCAGCTTACTCCAGGGGGAGACCCAGTACTTC
CDR3: CASSLLQGETQYF
D: NA
size: NA
V: TRBV7-9
J: TRBJ2-5

DNA: TGTGCCAGCAGCTTGAGGGGACAGTTCAATCAGCCCCAGCATTTT
CDR3: CASSLRGQFNQPQHF
D: TRBD1
size: NA
V: TRBV5-6
J: TRBJ1-5

DNA: TGTGCCAGCAAACCCACAACCGACACAGATACGCAGTATTTT
CDR3: CASKPTTDTDTQYF
D: NA
size: NA
V: TRBV2
J: TRBJ2-3

DNA: TGTGCCAGCAGGATGCGCGGAGGGACTGAAGCTTTCTTT
CDR3: CASRMRGGTEAFF
D: NA
size: NA
V: TRBV28
J: TRBJ1-1

DNA: TGTGCCAGTAGCCCGGGACTCACCTACGAGCAGTACTTC
CDR3: CASSPGLTYEQYF
D: NA
size: NA
V: TRBV19
J: TRBJ2-7

DNA: TGCAGCGTTGGGGGGACTCGGGGTGGGCGCTATGGCTACACCTTC
CDR3: CSVGGTRGGRYGYTF
D: NA
size: NA
V: TRBV29-1
J: TRBJ1-2

DNA: TGTGCCTGGACCCCGGGAGGAATAAATTCACCCCTCCACTTT
CDR3: CAWTPGGINSPLHF
D: NA
size: NA
V: TRBV30
J: TRBJ1-6

DNA: TGTGCCATCAGTTCGCCACTAGCGGGATCCAACTCCTACAATGAGCAGTTCTTC
CDR3: CAISSPLAGSNSYNEQFF
D: TRBD2
size: NA
V: TRBV10-3
J: TRBJ2-1

DNA: TGTGCCAGCAGCCATCTCCTCGCCGGGACTAGCGGGATTGGTGAGCAGTTCTTC
CDR3: CASSHLLAGTSGIGEQFF
D: TRBD2
size: NA
V: TRBV14
J: TRBJ2-1

DNA: TGCAGCGTGGGACAGGGGGGGGGAGAGCAGTACTTC
CDR3: CSVGQGGGEQYF
D: TRBD1
size: once
V: TRBV29-1
J: TRBJ2-7

DNA: TGTGCCAGCAGTTACTCGAAGGGGACTATGAAGTTCTTC
CDR3: CASSYSKGTMKFF
D: TRBD2
size: NA
V: TRBV6-5
J: TRBJ2-1

DNA: TGTGCCAGCAGCTTAGTCGCTAGTGAGCAGTTCTTC
CDR3: CASSLVASEQFF
D: NA
size: NA
V: TRBV7-2
J: TRBJ2-1

DNA: TGCAGCGTTGAAAGGCCAGGGGGAACCATATATTTT
CDR3: CSVERPGGTIYF
D: TRBD1
size: few
V: TRBV29-1
J: TRBJ1-3

DNA: TGTGCCAGCAGCGGAGGACAGGGGGGTGCTTTCTTT
CDR3: CASSGGQGGAFF
D: TRBD1
size: NA
V: TRBV7-8
J: TRBJ1-1

DNA: TGTGCCAGCAGTGAATGGGGGCGGGGACTAGCGGGAACCGAGCAGTACTTC
CDR3: CASSEWGRGLAGTEQYF
D: TRBD2
size: NA
V: TRBV25-1
J: TRBJ2-7

DNA: TGCGCCAGCAGTGACGGCAGGGAAGGCAATGAGCAGTTCTTC
CDR3: CASSDGREGNEQFF
D: NA
size: NA
V: TRBV10-2
J: TRBJ2-1